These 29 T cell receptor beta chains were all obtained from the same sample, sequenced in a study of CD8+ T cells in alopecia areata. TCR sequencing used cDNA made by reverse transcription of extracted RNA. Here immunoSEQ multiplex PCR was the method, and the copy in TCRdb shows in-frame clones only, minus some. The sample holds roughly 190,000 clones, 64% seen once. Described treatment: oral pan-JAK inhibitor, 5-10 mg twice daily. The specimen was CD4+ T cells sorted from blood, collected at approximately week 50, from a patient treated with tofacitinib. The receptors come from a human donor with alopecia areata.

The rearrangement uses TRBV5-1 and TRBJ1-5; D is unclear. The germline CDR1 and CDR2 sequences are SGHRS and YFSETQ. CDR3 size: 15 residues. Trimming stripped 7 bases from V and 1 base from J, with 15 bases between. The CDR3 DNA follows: TGCGCCAGCGCAGCGGACTCCGGAAGCAATCAGCCCCAGCATTTT. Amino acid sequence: CASAADSGSNQPQHF.

The CDR3 spells CASSLVGGANGYTF. The CDR3 DNA reads TGCGCCAGCAGCTTGGTCGGCGGGGCCAATGGCTACACCTTC. The chain has TRBV5-1 and TRBJ1-2, with D tentatively TRBD1 (5 bases). The V end lost 0 bases, the J end lost 6 bases, and 12 bases lay between the germline ends. Germline lookup yields CDR1 SGHRS and CDR2 YFSETQ. This CDR3 is 14 amino acids long.

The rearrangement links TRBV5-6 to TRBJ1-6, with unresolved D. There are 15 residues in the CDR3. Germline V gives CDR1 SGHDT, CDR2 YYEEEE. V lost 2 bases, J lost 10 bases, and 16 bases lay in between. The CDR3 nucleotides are TGTGCCAGCAGCTTTGGGCTGGAGGGCGGCTCACCCCTCCACTTT. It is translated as CASSFGLEGGSPLHF. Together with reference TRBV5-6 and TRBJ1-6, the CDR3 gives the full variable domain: DAGVTQSPTHLIKTRGQQVTLRCSPKSGHDTVSWYQQALGQGPQFIFQYYEEEERQRGNFPDRFSGHQFPNYSSELNVNALLLGDSALYLCASSFGLEGGSPLHFGNGTRLTVT.

The CDR3 sequence is CASSQFSAETQYF. The CDR3 DNA is TGTGCCAGCAGCCAGTTTTCGGCAGAGACCCAGTACTTC. The chain recombines TRBV5-6 with TRBJ2-5; D not resolved. The germline V gene encodes CDR1 SGHDT and CDR2 YYEEEE. V was clipped by 4 bases and J by 4 bases, with 11 bases between them. The CDR3 has 13 amino acids. The full variable domain, with the rest looked up from reference TRBV5-6 and TRBJ2-5, is DAGVTQSPTHLIKTRGQQVTLRCSPKSGHDTVSWYQQALGQGPQFIFQYYEEEERQRGNFPDRFSGHQFPNYSSELNVNALLLGDSALYLCASSQFSAETQYFGPGTRLLVL.

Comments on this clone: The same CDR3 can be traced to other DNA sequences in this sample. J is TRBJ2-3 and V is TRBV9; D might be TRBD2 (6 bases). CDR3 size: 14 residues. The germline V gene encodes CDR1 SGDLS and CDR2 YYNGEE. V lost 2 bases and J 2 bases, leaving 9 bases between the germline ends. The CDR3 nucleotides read TGTGCCAGCAGCGTTACGGGACTCACAGATACGCAGTATTTT. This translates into CASSVTGLTDTQYF.

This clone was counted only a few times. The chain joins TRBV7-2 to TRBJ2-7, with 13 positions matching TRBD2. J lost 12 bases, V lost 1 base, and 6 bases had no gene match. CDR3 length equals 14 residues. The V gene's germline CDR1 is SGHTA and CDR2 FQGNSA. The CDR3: CASSLGLAGGPPYF. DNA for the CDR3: TGTGCCAGCAGCTTAGGACTAGCGGGGGGCCCACCGTACTTC.

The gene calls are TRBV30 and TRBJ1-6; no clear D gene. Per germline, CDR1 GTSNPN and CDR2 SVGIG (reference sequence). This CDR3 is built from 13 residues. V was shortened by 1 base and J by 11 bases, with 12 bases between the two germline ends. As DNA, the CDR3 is TGTGCCTGGAGTGCCAACCCCCAAGCACCCCTCCACTTT. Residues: CAWSANPQAPLHF.

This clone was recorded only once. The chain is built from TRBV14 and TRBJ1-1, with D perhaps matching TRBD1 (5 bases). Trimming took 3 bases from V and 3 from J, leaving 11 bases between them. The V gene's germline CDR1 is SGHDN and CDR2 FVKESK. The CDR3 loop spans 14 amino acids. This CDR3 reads CASSHRAQDTEAFF. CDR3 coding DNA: TGTGCCAGCAGCCACAGGGCACAGGACACTGAAGCTTTCTTT.

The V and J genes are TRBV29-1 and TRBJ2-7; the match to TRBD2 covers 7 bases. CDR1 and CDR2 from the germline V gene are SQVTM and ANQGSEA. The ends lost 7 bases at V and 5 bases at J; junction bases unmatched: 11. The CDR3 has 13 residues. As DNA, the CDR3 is TGCAGCGGGGGGGGATTACCAAAGGACGAGCAGTACTTC. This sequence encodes CSGGGLPKDEQYF.

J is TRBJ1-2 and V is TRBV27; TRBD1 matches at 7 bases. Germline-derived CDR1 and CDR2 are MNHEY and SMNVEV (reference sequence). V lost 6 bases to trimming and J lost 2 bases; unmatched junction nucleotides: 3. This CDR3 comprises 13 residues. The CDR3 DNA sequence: TGTGCCAGCAGGCAACAGGGGAACTATGGCTACACCTTC. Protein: CASRQQGNYGYTF.

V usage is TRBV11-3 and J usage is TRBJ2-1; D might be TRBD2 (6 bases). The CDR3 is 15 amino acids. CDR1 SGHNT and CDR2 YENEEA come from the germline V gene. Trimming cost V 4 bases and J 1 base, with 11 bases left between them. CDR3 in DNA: TGTGCCAGCAGCTCGACTAGGCAATCCTACAATGAGCAGTTCTTC. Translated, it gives CASSSTRQSYNEQFF.

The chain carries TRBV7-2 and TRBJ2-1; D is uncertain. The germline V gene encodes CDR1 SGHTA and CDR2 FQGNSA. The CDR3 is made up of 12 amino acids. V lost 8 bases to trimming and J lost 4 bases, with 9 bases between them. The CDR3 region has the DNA TGTGCCAGCTCCCCCCGTTACAATGAGCAGTTCTTC. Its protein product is CASSPRYNEQFF. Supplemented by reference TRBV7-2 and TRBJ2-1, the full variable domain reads GAGVSQSPSNKVTEKGKDVELRCDPISGHTALYWYRQSLGQGLEFLIYFQGNSAPDKSGLPSDRFSAERTGGSVSTLTIQRTQQEDSAVYLCASSPRYNEQFFGPGTRLTVL.

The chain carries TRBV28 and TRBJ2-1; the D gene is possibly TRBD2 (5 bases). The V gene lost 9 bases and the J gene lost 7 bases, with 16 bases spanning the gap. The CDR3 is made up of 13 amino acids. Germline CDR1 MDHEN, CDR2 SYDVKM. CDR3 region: CASTGSPPNEQFF. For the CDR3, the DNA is TGTGCCAGTACGGGGAGTCCCCCGAATGAGCAGTTCTTC.

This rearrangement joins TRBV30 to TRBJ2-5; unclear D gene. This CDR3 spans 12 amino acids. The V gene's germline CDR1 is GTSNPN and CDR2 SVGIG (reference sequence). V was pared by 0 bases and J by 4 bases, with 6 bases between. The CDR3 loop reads CAWSVSGETQYF. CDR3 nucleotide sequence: TGTGCCTGGAGTGTATCGGGAGAGACCCAGTACTTC.

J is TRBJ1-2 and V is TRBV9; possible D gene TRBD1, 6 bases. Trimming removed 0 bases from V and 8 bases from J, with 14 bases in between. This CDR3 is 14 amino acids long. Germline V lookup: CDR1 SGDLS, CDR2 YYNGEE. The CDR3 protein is CASSVDSGAGGYTF. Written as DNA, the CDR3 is TGTGCCAGCAGCGTAGATTCAGGGGCAGGAGGCTACACCTTC. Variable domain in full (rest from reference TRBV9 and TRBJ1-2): DSGVTQTPKHLITATGQRVTLRCSPRSGDLSVYWYQQSLDQGLQFLIQYYNGEERAKGNILERFSAQQFPDLHSELNLSSLELGDSALYFCASSVDSGAGGYTFGSGTRLTVV.

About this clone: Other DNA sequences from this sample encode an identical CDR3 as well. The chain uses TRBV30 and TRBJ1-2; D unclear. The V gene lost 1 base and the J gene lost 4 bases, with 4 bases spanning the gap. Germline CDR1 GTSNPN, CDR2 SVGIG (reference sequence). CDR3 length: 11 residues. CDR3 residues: CAWSDSYGYTF. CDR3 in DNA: TGTGCCTGGAGTGACTCCTATGGCTACACCTTC. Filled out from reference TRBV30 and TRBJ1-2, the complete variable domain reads SQTIHQWPATLVQPVGSPLSLECTVEGTSNPNLYWYRQAAGRGLQLLFYSVGIGQISSEVPQNLSASRPQDRQFILSSKKLLLSDSGFYLCAWSDSYGYTFGSGTRLTVV.

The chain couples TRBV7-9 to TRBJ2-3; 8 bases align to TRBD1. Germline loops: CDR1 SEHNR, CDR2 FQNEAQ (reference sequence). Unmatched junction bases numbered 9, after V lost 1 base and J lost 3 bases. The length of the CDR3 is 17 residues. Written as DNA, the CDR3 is TGTGCCAGCAGCTTAGGAGGAGCAGGGGACAGGACAGATACGCAGTATTTT. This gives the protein CASSLGGAGDRTDTQYF.

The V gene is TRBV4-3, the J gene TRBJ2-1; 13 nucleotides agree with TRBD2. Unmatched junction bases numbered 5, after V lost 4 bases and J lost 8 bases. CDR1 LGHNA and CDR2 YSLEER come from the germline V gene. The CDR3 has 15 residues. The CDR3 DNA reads TGCGCCAGCAGCCCTACTAGCGGGGGGGCTCATGAGCAGTTCTTC. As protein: CASSPTSGGAHEQFF.

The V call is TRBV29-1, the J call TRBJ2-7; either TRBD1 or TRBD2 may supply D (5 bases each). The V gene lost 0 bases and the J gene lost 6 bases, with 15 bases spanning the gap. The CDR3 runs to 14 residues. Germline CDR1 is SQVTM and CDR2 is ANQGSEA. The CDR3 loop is CSVEDKAGTGEQYF. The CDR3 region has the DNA TGCAGCGTTGAAGATAAGGCAGGGACGGGCGAGCAGTACTTC.

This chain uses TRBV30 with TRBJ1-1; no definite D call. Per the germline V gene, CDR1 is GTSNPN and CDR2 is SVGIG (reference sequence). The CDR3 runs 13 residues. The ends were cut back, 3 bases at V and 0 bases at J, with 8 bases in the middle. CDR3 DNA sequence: TGTGCCTGGAGGACCCAGGTGAACACTGAAGCTTTCTTT. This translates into CAWRTQVNTEAFF.

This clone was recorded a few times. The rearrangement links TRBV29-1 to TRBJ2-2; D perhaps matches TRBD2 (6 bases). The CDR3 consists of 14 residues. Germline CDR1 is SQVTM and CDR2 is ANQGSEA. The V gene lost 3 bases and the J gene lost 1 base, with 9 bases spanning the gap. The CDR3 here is CSVEGLLNTGELFF. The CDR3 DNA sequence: TGCAGCGTTGAGGGACTTCTGAACACCGGGGAGCTGTTTTTT.

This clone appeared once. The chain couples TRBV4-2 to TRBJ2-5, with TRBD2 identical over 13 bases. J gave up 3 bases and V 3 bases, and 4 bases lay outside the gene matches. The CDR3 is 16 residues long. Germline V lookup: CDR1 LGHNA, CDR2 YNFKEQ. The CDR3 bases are TGTGCCAGCAGCCAGCCGGGACTAGCGGGGAAAGAGACCCAGTACTTC. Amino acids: CASSQPGLAGKETQYF.

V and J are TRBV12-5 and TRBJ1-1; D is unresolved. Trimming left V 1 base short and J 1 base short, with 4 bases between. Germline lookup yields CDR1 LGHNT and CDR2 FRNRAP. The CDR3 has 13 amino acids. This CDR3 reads CASGLGQNTEAFF. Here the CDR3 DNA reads TGTGCTAGTGGTTTGGGACAGAACACTGAAGCTTTCTTT.

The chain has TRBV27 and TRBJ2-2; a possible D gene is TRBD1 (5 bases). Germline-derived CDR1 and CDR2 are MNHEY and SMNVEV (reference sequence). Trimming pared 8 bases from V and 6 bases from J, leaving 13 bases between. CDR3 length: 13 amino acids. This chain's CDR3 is CASRFQGSGELFF. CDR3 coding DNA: TGTGCCAGCCGATTCCAGGGTTCCGGGGAGCTGTTTTTT.

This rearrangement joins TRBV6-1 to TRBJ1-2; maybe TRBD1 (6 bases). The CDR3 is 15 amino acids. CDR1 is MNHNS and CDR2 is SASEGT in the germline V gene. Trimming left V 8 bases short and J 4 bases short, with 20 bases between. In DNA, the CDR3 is TGTGCCAGCGGGGGGGCTGCAGGGACCTCCTATGGCTACACCTTC. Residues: CASGGAAGTSYGYTF.

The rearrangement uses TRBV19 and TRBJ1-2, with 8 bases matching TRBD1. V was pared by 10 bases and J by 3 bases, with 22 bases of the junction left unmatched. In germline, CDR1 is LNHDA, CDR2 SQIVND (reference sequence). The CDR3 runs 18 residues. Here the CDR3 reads CATQRRTGNTLDHYGYTF. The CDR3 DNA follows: TGTGCCACCCAACGACGGACAGGGAACACCTTAGACCACTATGGCTACACCTTC.

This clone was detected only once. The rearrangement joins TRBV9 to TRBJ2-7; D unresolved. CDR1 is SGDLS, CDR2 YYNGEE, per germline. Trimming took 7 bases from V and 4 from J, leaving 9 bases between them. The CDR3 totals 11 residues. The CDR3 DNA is TGTGCCAGCGGTGAGGAGTACGAGCAGTACTTC. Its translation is CASGEEYEQYF.

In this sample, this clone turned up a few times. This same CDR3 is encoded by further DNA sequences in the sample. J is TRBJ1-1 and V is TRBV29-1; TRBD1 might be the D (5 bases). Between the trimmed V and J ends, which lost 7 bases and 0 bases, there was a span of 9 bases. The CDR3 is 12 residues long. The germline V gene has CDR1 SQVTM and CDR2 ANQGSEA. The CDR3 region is CSAATVNTEAFF. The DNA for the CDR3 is TGCAGCGCTGCGACAGTGAACACTGAAGCTTTCTTT.

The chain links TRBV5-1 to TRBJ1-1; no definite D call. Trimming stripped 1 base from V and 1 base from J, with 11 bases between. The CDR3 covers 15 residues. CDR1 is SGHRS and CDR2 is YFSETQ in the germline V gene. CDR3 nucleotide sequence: TGCGCCAGCAGCTTGTTCGGGGATAGGAACACTGAAGCTTTCTTT. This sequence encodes CASSLFGDRNTEAFF.